The 20 T cell receptor beta chains listed next were all sequenced from one sample in a study of graft-versus-host responses after intestinal transplantation. Only in-frame clones appear in the TCRdb table, and some are missing; sequencing was by immunoSEQ multiplex PCR. The sample carries over 45,000 clones, approximately 94% recorded once. These receptors are not linked to any known antigen. The source material was unstimulated CD4+ T cells sorted from spleen or lymph node cells, sampled before transplant. The receptors derive from a human donor who was the organ donor for an intestinal transplant.

The chain combines TRBV7-2 with TRBJ2-2; D is unresolved. There are 13 residues in the CDR3. V was clipped by 4 bases and J by 6 bases, with 9 bases between them. The germline gives CDR1 SGHTA, CDR2 FQGNSA. For the CDR3, the DNA is TGTGCCAGCAGCTCCCAAGGGCCCGGGGAGCTGTTTTTT. This sequence encodes CASSSQGPGELFF.

The rearrangement links TRBV14 to TRBJ1-2; tentative D call: TRBD1 (5 bases). CDR1 is SGHDN, CDR2 FVKESK, per germline. V shed 9 bases and J shed 9 bases, with 17 bases lying between them. The CDR3 is 12 amino acids. CDR3 sequence: CASRHPGYRYTF. CDR3 bases: TGTGCCAGTCGGCATCCAGGGTATCGCTACACCTTC.

The chain uses TRBV7-2 and TRBJ2-1, with D maybe TRBD1 (6 bases). V was clipped by 7 bases and J by 6 bases, with 16 bases between them. Germline V gene sequence: CDR1 SGHTA, CDR2 FQGNSA. CDR3 size: 14 residues. CDR3 region: CASTHGQFSNEQFF. Written as DNA, the CDR3 is TGTGCCAGCACCCATGGACAGTTTTCCAATGAGCAGTTCTTC. Filled out from reference TRBV7-2 and TRBJ2-1, the complete variable domain reads GAGVSQSPSNKVTEKGKDVELRCDPISGHTALYWYRQSLGQGLEFLIYFQGNSAPDKSGLPSDRFSAERTGGSVSTLTIQRTQQEDSAVYLCASTHGQFSNEQFFGPGTRLTVL.

The chain recombines TRBV7-6 with TRBJ2-7; 8 positions match TRBD1. This CDR3 spans 14 amino acids. V shed 4 bases and J 5 bases; nucleotides not matched to a gene: 7. CDR1 is SGHVS and CDR2 is FNYEAQ in the germline V gene. The CDR3 here is CASSSRTGRNEQYF. CDR3 sequence (DNA): TGTGCCAGCAGCTCAAGGACAGGGCGCAACGAGCAGTACTTC.

The chain has TRBV6-1 and TRBJ1-2; TRBD1 agrees at 7 bases. The CDR3 is 15 amino acids. Germline CDR1 MNHNS, CDR2 SASEGT. J lost 5 bases, V lost 5 bases, and 11 bases had no gene match. The CDR3 is CASSKNRGLTYGYTF. CDR3 nucleotide sequence: TGTGCCAGCAGTAAAAACAGGGGACTGACGTATGGCTACACCTTC.

The chain recombines TRBV6-1 with TRBJ2-5; 7 bases fit TRBD1. The CDR3 runs 13 residues. The V and J ends lost 8 bases and 9 bases, in that order; junction bases with no gene match: 12. Germline values: CDR1 MNHNS, CDR2 SASEGT. CDR3 nucleotides: TGTGCCAGCCAGACAGGGCCGGCTCAGGCCCAGTACTTC. Translating gives CASQTGPAQAQYF.

V and J are TRBV7-2 and TRBJ1-6; D not certain. The CDR3 sequence is 12 residues long. With 1 base removed from V and 13 bases from J, the gap between germline ends came to 8 bases. Germline CDR1 and CDR2: SGHTA and FQGNSA. CDR3 coding DNA: TGTGCCAGCAGCTTAGAGGGTCTGCCCCTCCACTTT. This translates into CASSLEGLPLHF.

The rearrangement joins TRBV5-4 to TRBJ1-1; D is perhaps TRBD1 (6 bases). CDR1 is SGHNT and CDR2 is YYREEE in the germline V gene (reference sequence). The ends were cut back, 0 bases at V and 2 bases at J, with 8 bases in the middle. The CDR3 totals 14 residues. CDR3 region: CASSLGQVNTEAFF. The CDR3 DNA is TGTGCCAGCAGCTTGGGACAGGTAAACACTGAAGCTTTCTTT.

V usage is TRBV19 and J usage is TRBJ1-6; D is possibly TRBD1 (5 bases). Germline CDR1 is LNHDA and CDR2 is SQIVND (reference sequence). Between the trimmed V and J ends, which lost 3 bases and 5 bases, there was a span of 11 bases. The CDR3 spans 15 residues. CDR3 residues: CASSMPGRDNSPLHF. CDR3 DNA: TGTGCCAGTAGTATGCCCGGCAGGGATAATTCACCCCTCCACTTT.

The chain combines TRBV7-2 with TRBJ2-5, with 7 bases identical to TRBD1. The V gene's germline CDR1 is SGHTA and CDR2 FQGNSA. CDR3 length equals 12 residues. V lost 6 bases and J lost 4; bases outside the gene matches: 2. The CDR3 DNA sequence: TGTGCCAGCAGTCGACAGGGAGAGACCCAGTACTTC. Translating it yields CASSRQGETQYF.

The V call is TRBV6-5, the J call TRBJ2-7, with 12 bases matching TRBD2. Germline assignment: CDR1 MNHEY and CDR2 SVGAGI. J gave up 5 bases and V 4 bases, and 6 bases lay outside the gene matches. The CDR3 loop spans 15 amino acids. CDR3 nucleotides: TGTGCCAGCAGTTCCCGGACTAGCGGGGTCAACGAGCAGTACTTC. It yields the protein CASSSRTSGVNEQYF.

This rearrangement joins TRBV30 to TRBJ2-1, with D tentatively TRBD2 (6 bases). The CDR3 runs to 14 residues. Germline values: CDR1 GTSNPN, CDR2 SVGIG (reference sequence). With 3 bases removed from V and 9 bases from J, the gap between germline ends came to 18 bases. In DNA form, the CDR3 reads TGTGCCTGGAGCCTGGGGAGGATACTAGGTGAGCAGTTCTTC. Its translation is CAWSLGRILGEQFF.

This chain joins TRBV7-2 and TRBJ2-7, with 9 positions matching TRBD2. The CDR3 extends over 12 amino acids. The V gene end was trimmed by 3 bases and the J gene end by 7 bases; junction bases not matched to a gene: 1. Germline CDR1 SGHTA, CDR2 FQGNSA. The CDR3 protein is CASSFTSGEQYF. CDR3 bases: TGTGCCAGCAGCTTTACTAGCGGGGAGCAGTACTTC.

The gene calls are TRBV18 and TRBJ1-1; D is unclear. V dropped 1 base and J dropped 3 bases, with 6 bases sitting between them. CDR3 length: 13 amino acids. Germline values: CDR1 KGHSH, CDR2 LQKENI. CDR3 protein: CASSPRWDTEAFF. The DNA of the CDR3 is TGTGCCAGCTCACCACGGTGGGACACTGAAGCTTTCTTT. Looking up the rest from reference TRBV18 and TRBJ1-1 gives the full variable domain: NAGVMQNPRHLVRRRGQEARLRCSPMKGHSHVYWYRQLPEEGLKFMVYLQKENIIDESGMPKERFSAEFPKEGPSILRIQQVVRGDSAAYFCASSPRWDTEAFFGQGTRLTVV.

This clone was recorded once. V usage is TRBV5-4 and J usage is TRBJ1-3, with 11 positions matching TRBD1. CDR1 is SGHNT, CDR2 YYREEE, per germline (reference sequence). This CDR3 comprises 17 residues. V dropped 1 base and J dropped 4; count of bases not matched to a gene: 7. The CDR3 coding sequence is TGTGCCAGCAGCTTGAACGCGGGACAGGGGGTCGGAAACACCATATATTTT. Its translation: CASSLNAGQGVGNTIYF. The full variable domain, in which reference TRBV5-4 and TRBJ1-3 provide the parts outside the CDR3, is ETGVTQSPTHLIKTRGQQVTLRCSSQSGHNTVSWYQQALGQGPQFIFQYYREEENGRGNFPPRFSGLQFPNYSSELNVNALELDDSALYLCASSLNAGQGVGNTIYFGEGSWLTVV.

The chain carries TRBV7-2 and TRBJ2-1; 7 bases map to TRBD2. The CDR3 is made up of 15 amino acids. The germline CDR1 and CDR2 sequences are SGHTA and FQGNSA. J lost 1 base, V lost 2 bases, and 2 bases had no gene match. The CDR3 sequence is CASSLWRGSYNEQFF. The CDR3 nucleotides are TGTGCCAGCAGCTTATGGCGGGGGTCCTACAATGAGCAGTTCTTC.

The chain has TRBV7-3 and TRBJ2-5; maybe TRBD2 (5 bases). This CDR3 comprises 13 residues. Germline-derived CDR1 and CDR2 are SGHTA and FQGTGA. V shed 2 bases and J shed 7 bases, with 11 bases lying between them. Here the CDR3 DNA reads TGTGCCAGCAGCTTACGCGACCGGGGGACCCAGTACTTC. It encodes CASSLRDRGTQYF. Full variable domain (remainder filled in from reference TRBV7-3 and TRBJ2-5): GAGVSQTPSNKVTEKGKYVELRCDPISGHTALYWYRQSLGQGPEFLIYFQGTGAADDSGLPNDRFFAVRPEGSVSTLKIQRTERGDSAVYLCASSLRDRGTQYFGPGTRLLVL.

This chain uses TRBV29-1 with TRBJ2-7; 12 positions match TRBD2. The CDR3 runs 14 residues. V was pared by 6 bases and J by 1 base, with 4 bases of the junction left unmatched. The germline V gene encodes CDR1 SQVTM and CDR2 ANQGSEA. In DNA form, the CDR3 reads TGCAGCGTCGGCGGACTAGCGGGGTCCTACGAGCAGTACTTC. It is translated as CSVGGLAGSYEQYF.

The gene calls are TRBV7-9 and TRBJ1-1; no clear D. The V gene's germline CDR1 is SEHNR and CDR2 FQNEAQ (reference sequence). This CDR3 has 13 amino acids. Trimming removed 5 bases from V and 0 bases from J, with 7 bases in between. The CDR3 protein is CASSPTMNTEAFF. Written as DNA, the CDR3 is TGTGCCAGCAGCCCGACCATGAACACTGAAGCTTTCTTT.

The chain has TRBV6-1 and TRBJ1-2, with 7 nucleotides matching TRBD1. V trimming: 6 bases; J trimming: 8 bases; junction bases outside the gene matches: 9. Germline CDR1 and CDR2: MNHNS and SASEGT. The CDR3 extends over 13 amino acids. CDR3 in DNA: TGTGCCAGCAGAGGGGGCATCGGGTACGGCTACACCTTC. Translated, it gives CASRGGIGYGYTF.